Listed here are 27 T cell receptor beta chains from one sample, sequenced in a study of technical replicates of blood from several donors. Measured with immunoSEQ multiplex PCR; TCRdb has only the in-frame clones, and not every one. Of some 69,000 clones listed, 88% are singletons. Sequencing was carried out using PBMCs. Receptors were obtained from a human donor in good health. Some clones in this sample may be carry-over from other donors' samples.

V gene TRBV10-3 combines with J gene TRBJ1-1, with 7 positions matching TRBD1. V lost 10 bases, J lost 0 bases, and 5 bases stayed unmatched. Germline CDR1 ENHRY, CDR2 SYGVKD. CDR3 size: 13 residues. The CDR3 loop reads CANSQGMNTEAFF. Written as DNA, the CDR3 is TGTGCCAATTCACAGGGGATGAACACTGAAGCTTTCTTT.

V gene TRBV2 combines with J gene TRBJ2-7, with 11 bases lining up with TRBD1. The germline V gene has CDR1 SNHLY and CDR2 FYNNEI. With 4 bases clipped from V and 7 bases from J, the junction kept 6 bases outside the gene matches. This CDR3 has 14 amino acids. The CDR3 here is CASSADRGLGEQYF. The CDR3 DNA is TGTGCCAGCAGTGCGGACAGGGGGCTGGGTGAGCAGTACTTC.

The rearrangement joins TRBV7-8 to TRBJ1-3; no clear D. V was trimmed by 5 bases and J by 4 bases, leaving 12 bases between them. Germline V lookup: CDR1 SGHVS, CDR2 FQNEAQ. CDR3 length: 14 residues. CDR3 residues: CASSPTSRGNTIYF. CDR3 in DNA: TGTGCCAGCAGCCCCACCTCTAGAGGAAACACCATATATTTT.

The chain uses TRBV19 and TRBJ2-7; 7 nucleotides agree with TRBD2. The germline CDR1 and CDR2 sequences are LNHDA and SQIVND (reference sequence). The CDR3 extends over 13 amino acids. Unmatched junction bases numbered 6, after V lost 4 bases and J lost 6 bases. This CDR3 reads CASSSGRKGEQYF. The CDR3 DNA follows: TGTGCCAGTAGTAGCGGGAGAAAAGGCGAGCAGTACTTC.

The chain combines TRBV25-1 with TRBJ2-7, with D perhaps matching TRBD1 (5 bases). V was shortened by 5 bases and J by 0 bases, with 14 bases between the two germline ends. The CDR3 is 15 amino acids. In germline, CDR1 is MGHDK, CDR2 SYGVNS. The CDR3 region has the DNA TGTGCCAGCAGTCAGGACAACATATTCTCCTACGAGCAGTACTTC. It codes for CASSQDNIFSYEQYF.

This clone was picked up a small number of times. The V and J genes are TRBV4-3 and TRBJ2-3; D possibly corresponds to TRBD2 (5 bases). Deletions cut 4 bases from V and 0 bases from J, with 11 bases between. Per germline, CDR1 LGHNA and CDR2 YSLEER. This CDR3 is built from 15 residues. CDR3 nucleotide sequence: TGCGCCAGCAGCCGGGTAGCGCTAAGCACAGATACGCAGTATTTT. It yields the protein CASSRVALSTDTQYF.

The rearrangement uses TRBV6-5 and TRBJ2-7, with D possibly being TRBD2 (6 bases). Germline V lookup: CDR1 MNHEY, CDR2 SVGAGI. The CDR3 has 13 residues. Deletions cut 8 bases from V and 4 bases from J, with 15 bases between. The CDR3 DNA reads as TGTGCCAGCGGGTCCGCGGGGCAATACGAGCAGTACTTC. This translates into CASGSAGQYEQYF.

The chain links TRBV6-5 to TRBJ1-1; D unclear. Germline CDR1 is MNHEY and CDR2 is SVGAGI. The CDR3 spans 13 residues. V was trimmed by 5 bases and J by 5 bases, leaving 12 bases between them. The CDR3 region has the DNA TGTGCCAGCAGTCGACCAGGAGGGACTGAAGCTTTCTTT. This gives the protein CASSRPGGTEAFF.

V is TRBV14 and J is TRBJ1-5, with 8 nucleotides matching TRBD1. The CDR3 spans 13 residues. V trimming: 4 bases; J trimming: 6 bases; junction bases outside the gene matches: 2. Germline V gives CDR1 SGHDN, CDR2 FVKESK. CDR3 DNA sequence: TGTGCCAGCAGCCCCGACAGGGGTCAGCCCCAGCATTTT. Translating gives CASSPDRGQPQHF.

The chain has TRBV2 and TRBJ2-3; 10 bases match TRBD2. From germline, CDR1 is SNHLY and CDR2 FYNNEI. Losses at the gene ends were 4 bases for V and 3 bases for J; bases not matched to a gene: 4. The CDR3 loop spans 15 amino acids. CDR3 amino acids: CASSGDSGGTDTQYF. The CDR3 nucleotides are TGTGCCAGCAGTGGAGATAGCGGGGGGACAGATACGCAGTATTTT.

The chain couples TRBV2 to TRBJ2-1; 11 bases are shared with TRBD2. Germline V lookup: CDR1 SNHLY, CDR2 FYNNEI. The CDR3 length is 16 residues. The V and J ends lost 2 bases and 4 bases, in that order; junction bases with no gene match: 4. The CDR3 loop is CASSELGTSGYNEQFF. In nucleotides, the CDR3 is TGTGCCAGCAGTGAATTAGGGACTAGCGGATACAATGAGCAGTTCTTC. The entire variable domain, with the rest obtained from reference TRBV2 and TRBJ2-1, is as follows: EPEVTQTPSHQVTQMGQEVILRCVPISNHLYFYWYRQILGQKVEFLVSFYNNEISEKSEIFDDQFSVERPDGSNFTLKIRSTKLEDSAMYFCASSELGTSGYNEQFFGPGTRLTVL.

The chain links TRBV18 to TRBJ2-1; 11 nucleotides match TRBD2. Germline V CDR1 and CDR2: KGHSH, LQKENI. The V segment lost 2 bases and the J segment 7 bases; nucleotides outside the gene matches: 19. The CDR3 covers 20 residues. The CDR3 loop is CASSPGSSGRIRAVRNEQFF. CDR3 DNA sequence: TGTGCCAGCTCACCAGGGTCTAGCGGGAGGATCAGAGCGGTGAGGAATGAGCAGTTCTTC.

The rearrangement uses TRBV19 and TRBJ1-2; D is ambiguous. Trimming took off 4 bases at V and 6 bases at J, with 12 bases between the two ends. The CDR3 has 13 residues. Germline-derived CDR1 and CDR2 are LNHDA and SQIVND (reference sequence). CDR3 amino acids: CASSTILRNGYTF. DNA for the CDR3: TGTGCCAGTAGTACAATCCTGCGAAATGGCTACACCTTC.

The chain is built from TRBV11-2 and TRBJ2-1; 12 bases are shared with TRBD2. The CDR3 is 16 amino acids. Germline CDR1 and CDR2: SGHAT and FQNNGV. V trimming: 5 bases; J trimming: 8 bases; junction bases outside the gene matches: 10. This chain's CDR3 is CASSRGLAGGRDEQFF. The CDR3 nucleotides read TGTGCCAGCAGCCGAGGGCTAGCGGGAGGGCGGGATGAGCAGTTCTTC.

This chain uses TRBV18 with TRBJ2-4, with no clear D. Germline V gene sequence: CDR1 KGHSH, CDR2 LQKENI. There are 13 residues in the CDR3. V gave up 3 bases and J gave up 7 bases, with 10 bases separating them. CDR3: CASSPETTNIQYF. CDR3 coding DNA: TGTGCCAGCTCACCGGAAACTACTAACATTCAGTACTTC.

The V gene is TRBV7-8, the J gene TRBJ1-2; D gene uncertain. CDR3 length equals 16 residues. CDR1 and CDR2 from the germline V gene are SGHVS and FQNEAQ. Trimming removed 5 bases at V and 4 bases at J, with 20 bases between. The CDR3 region has the DNA TGTGCCAGCAGCGATGACGGACTGGGGAGACCCTATGGCTACACCTTC. As protein: CASSDDGLGRPYGYTF. Complete variable domain (other parts from reference TRBV7-8 and TRBJ1-2): GAGVSQSPRYKVAKRGQDVALRCDPISGHVSLFWYQQALGQGPEFLTYFQNEAQLDKSGLPSDRFFAERPEGSVSTLKIQRTQQEDSAVYLCASSDDGLGRPYGYTFGSGTRLTVV.

This chain uses TRBV7-9 with TRBJ1-6; D remains ambiguous. This CDR3 spans 12 amino acids. Germline CDR1 is SEHNR and CDR2 is FQNEAQ (reference sequence). V shed 2 bases and J shed 9 bases, with 5 bases lying between them. For the CDR3, the DNA is TGTGCCAGCAGCTTATTCAGTTCACCCCTCCACTTT. Its protein is CASSLFSSPLHF.

The V and J genes are TRBV7-3 and TRBJ2-7, with D possibly being TRBD2 (5 bases). The CDR3 spans 14 residues. Germline-derived CDR1 and CDR2 are SGHTA and FQGTGA. Trimming removed 2 bases at V and 4 bases at J, with 12 bases between. The DNA for the CDR3 is TGTGCCAGCAGCTTACTGAGCGGTCCATACGAGCAGTACTTC. Protein: CASSLLSGPYEQYF.

The chain is built from TRBV5-1 and TRBJ2-1; D is undetermined. Germline loops: CDR1 SGHRS, CDR2 YFSETQ. This CDR3 is 13 amino acids long. The V end lost 0 bases, the J end lost 7 bases, and 8 bases lay between the germline ends. In DNA, the CDR3 is TGCGCCAGCAGCTTGGAATCGAGAAATGAGCAGTTCTTC. Translated: CASSLESRNEQFF.

In this sample, this clone turned up once. V and J are TRBV6-5 and TRBJ1-3; TRBD1 agrees at 7 bases. With V trimmed by 8 bases and J by 0 bases, 7 bases remained unmatched. In germline, CDR1 is MNHEY, CDR2 SVGAGI. The CDR3 contains 15 residues. CDR3 region: CASSRNRGSGNTIYF. The CDR3 DNA is TGTGCCAGCTCTCGGAACAGGGGCTCTGGAAACACCATATATTTT.

The chain employs TRBV5-1 and TRBJ2-1; TRBD2 aligns across 11 bases. Germline CDR1 reads SGHRS; CDR2 reads YFSETQ. V dropped 4 bases and J dropped 8; count of bases not matched to a gene: 8. This CDR3 spans 15 amino acids. CDR3 nucleotide sequence: TGCGCCAGCAGCCCCCGTAGCGGGGGGGCTGATGAGCAGTTCTTC. Protein sequence: CASSPRSGGADEQFF.

The chain employs TRBV4-2 and TRBJ2-3, with TRBD2 matching 8 bases. This CDR3 spans 16 amino acids. CDR1 and CDR2 (germline): LGHNA, YNFKEQ. V was clipped by 4 bases and J by 0 bases; unmatched bases: 6. The CDR3 DNA follows: TGTGCCAGCAGCCGAACTAGCGGCCAAAGCACAGATACGCAGTATTTT. Protein product: CASSRTSGQSTDTQYF.

The chain is built from TRBV7-6 and TRBJ1-2; 10 bases fit TRBD1. The trim removed 1 base at V and 4 bases at J, leaving 0 bases unmatched. Per germline, CDR1 SGHVS and CDR2 FNYEAQ. The CDR3 is 14 amino acids. The CDR3 nucleotides are TGTGCCAGCAGCTTAGGGACAGGGGGCTATGGCTACACCTTC. Its protein is CASSLGTGGYGYTF. The full variable domain, rest sourced from reference TRBV7-6 and TRBJ1-2, is GAGVSQSPRYKVTKRGQDVALRCDPISGHVSLYWYRQALGQGPEFLTYFNYEAQQDKSGLPNDRFSAERPEGSISTLTIQRTEQRDSAMYRCASSLGTGGYGYTFGSGTRLTVV.

The chain couples TRBV5-4 to TRBJ1-1, with TRBD1 matching over 9 bases. Germline loops: CDR1 SGHNT, CDR2 YYREEE (reference sequence). The CDR3 length is 15 residues. With V trimmed by 1 base and J by 1 base, 2 bases remained unmatched. The CDR3 here is CASSLTGGRNTEAFF. The CDR3 bases are TGTGCCAGCAGCTTGACAGGGGGCAGGAACACTGAAGCTTTCTTT. The whole variable domain, filled in from reference TRBV5-4 and TRBJ1-1, reads ETGVTQSPTHLIKTRGQQVTLRCSSQSGHNTVSWYQQALGQGPQFIFQYYREEENGRGNFPPRFSGLQFPNYSSELNVNALELDDSALYLCASSLTGGRNTEAFFGQGTRLTVV.

The V gene is TRBV21-1, the J gene TRBJ1-1; TRBD1, the D gene given by the table, was not confirmed from the DNA. TRBV21-1 is annotated as a pseudogene. The CDR3 is 15 residues long. CDR3 in amino acids: CASSFQGQGNTEAFF. The DNA for the CDR3 is TGTGCCAGCAGCTTCCAGGGACAGGGGAACACTGAAGCTTTCTTT.

The chain carries TRBV15 and TRBJ1-6, with a tentative D call TRBD1 (5 bases). Between the trimmed V and J ends, which lost 0 bases and 6 bases, there was a span of 9 bases. The CDR3 totals 15 residues. Germline V gene data show CDR1 as LNHNV and CDR2 as YYDKDF (reference sequence). The CDR3 here is CATSRDHQGNSPLHF. CDR3 sequence (DNA): TGTGCCACCAGCAGAGATCATCAGGGTAATTCACCCCTCCACTTT.

CDR3 residues: CASSLDGGEETQYF. The DNA for the CDR3 is TGTGCCAGCAGCTTAGATGGGGGGGAAGAGACCCAGTACTTC. The J gene is TRBJ2-5, the V gene TRBV7-7, with TRBD2 matching over 7 bases. CDR3 length: 14 amino acids. The trim removed 1 base at V and 3 bases at J, leaving 2 bases unmatched. The V gene's germline CDR1 is SSHAT and CDR2 FNYEAQ (reference sequence).